These 25 T cell receptor beta chains originate from one sample sequenced in a study of OX40 agonist ivuxolimab in advanced cancers. Repertoires were generated with immunoSEQ multiplex PCR, while TCRdb's copy carries only in-frame clones and drops some. Of 55,000 or so clones listed, 86% are singletons. The sequencing used CD4+ or CD8+ T cells sorted from blood, collected in a trial of the OX40 agonist ivuxolimab. The receptor source for this set is an adult with an advanced solid tumor such as melanoma, head and neck, liver or kidney cancer.

The chain combines TRBV7-9 with TRBJ2-2; D unresolved. The CDR3 is 12 amino acids. Trimming cost V 5 bases and J 10 bases, with 11 bases left between them. CDR1 SEHNR and CDR2 FQNEAQ come from the germline V gene (reference sequence). CDR3 sequence reads: CASSPTAEELFF. CDR3 nucleotides: TGTGCCAGCAGCCCCACGGCTGAGGAGCTGTTTTTT.

The V and J genes are TRBV9 and TRBJ2-7; the D gene is possibly TRBD2 (5 bases). CDR3 length: 11 amino acids. Per the germline V gene, CDR1 is SGDLS and CDR2 is YYNGEE. The V end was cut by 4 bases, the J end by 13 bases, with 15 bases between. The chain's CDR3 is CASSPPPGLYF. CDR3 nucleotides: TGTGCCAGCAGCCCGCCTCCGGGGTTATACTTC.

This chain joins TRBV6-5 and TRBJ1-2; 10 bases fit TRBD1. V trimming: 3 bases; J trimming: 6 bases; junction bases outside the gene matches: 10. Germline V gene lookup returns CDR1 MNHEY and CDR2 SVGAGI. CDR3 length equals 16 residues. CDR3: CASSYRGTGVSHGYTF. The CDR3, as DNA: TGTGCCAGCAGTTATAGGGGGACAGGGGTTTCCCATGGCTACACCTTC.

The rearrangement uses TRBV2 and TRBJ1-4; D is unclear. The V and J ends lost 6 bases and 0 bases respectively, with 11 bases between them. Germline CDR1 SNHLY, CDR2 FYNNEI. The length of the CDR3 is 15 residues. DNA for the CDR3: TGTGCCAGCAGAGGTACCCCCCCAACTAATGAAAAACTGTTTTTT. Encoded protein: CASRGTPPTNEKLFF.

This clone is a singleton in its sample. The V call is TRBV7-6, the J call TRBJ2-5, with D unresolved. Looked up from germline, CDR1 is SGHVS and CDR2 is FNYEAQ. This CDR3 region has 15 residues. V was clipped by 5 bases and J by 1 base, with 14 bases between them. This chain's CDR3 is CASSPTFSSQETQYF. The CDR3 nucleotides read TGTGCCAGCAGCCCCACCTTCAGTAGCCAAGAGACCCAGTACTTC.

This clone showed up just a few times. The chain is built from TRBV6-1 and TRBJ2-5; unclear D gene. Germline loops: CDR1 MNHNS, CDR2 SASEGT. The CDR3 sequence is 14 residues long. Trimming took 7 bases from V and 2 from J, leaving 14 bases between them. For the CDR3, the DNA is TGTGCCAGCATCCGAGGAGACGGACAAGAGACCCAGTACTTC. This codes for CASIRGDGQETQYF.

The chain links TRBV12-5 to TRBJ1-5; D is uncertain. The germline gives CDR1 LGHNT, CDR2 FRNRAP. CDR3 size: 19 residues. V was cut by 0 bases and J by 3 bases, with 21 bases left in between. CDR3 sequence reads: CASGLVLSGSQRINQPQHF. The DNA for the CDR3 is TGTGCTAGTGGTTTGGTACTCAGCGGGTCACAGAGAATCAATCAGCCCCAGCATTTT.

The chain has TRBV2 and TRBJ1-5; the D is unclear. Germline V gives CDR1 SNHLY, CDR2 FYNNEI. With 2 bases removed from V and 3 bases from J, the gap between germline ends came to 11 bases. The CDR3 consists of 15 residues. CDR3 DNA sequence: TGTGCCAGCAGTGAAAACAGAGGTTACAATCAGCCCCAGCATTTT. Its protein product is CASSENRGYNQPQHF.

In this sample, this clone turned up a few times. This chain uses TRBV15 with TRBJ2-5, with D unresolved. V lost 4 bases and J 3 bases, leaving 6 bases between the germline ends. The CDR3 spans 12 residues. The germline CDR1 and CDR2 sequences are LNHNV and YYDKDF (reference sequence). The CDR3 coding sequence is TGTGCCACCAGCAAATCAAAAGAGACCCAGTACTTC. It codes for CATSKSKETQYF.

This clone was seen only a few times. CDR3 protein: CASSWGRGSTDTQYF. CDR3 bases: TGCGCCAGCAGCTGGGGGAGAGGTAGCACAGATACGCAGTATTTT. The rearrangement uses TRBV5-1 and TRBJ2-3, with D perhaps given as TRBD1 or TRBD2 (5 bases each). Germline CDR1 is SGHRS and CDR2 is YFSETQ. The V and J ends lost 3 bases and 0 bases respectively, with 11 bases between them. CDR3 length equals 15 residues.

This rearrangement joins TRBV6-1 to TRBJ1-1; tentative D call: TRBD1 (6 bases). V lost 5 bases to trimming and J lost 4 bases, with 11 bases between them. The CDR3 consists of 13 residues. Germline CDR1 reads MNHNS; CDR2 reads SASEGT. CDR3 region: CASSREGGTEAFF. CDR3 DNA: TGTGCCAGCAGTCGGGAAGGGGGCACTGAAGCTTTCTTT.

V and J are TRBV30 and TRBJ1-6; 7 bases agree with TRBD1. Germline V gives CDR1 GTSNPN, CDR2 SVGIG (reference sequence). V lost 5 bases, J lost 8 bases, and 12 bases stayed unmatched. The CDR3 runs 15 residues. CDR3 protein: CAWASGGIRYSPLHF. In DNA form, the CDR3 reads TGTGCCTGGGCATCAGGGGGGATCCGGTATTCACCCCTCCACTTT.

The chain links TRBV5-4 to TRBJ2-1, with D possibly TRBD2 on 5 matching bases. CDR3 size: 14 residues. Germline CDR1 and CDR2: SGHNT and YYREEE (reference sequence). V dropped 4 bases and J dropped 4 bases, with 12 bases sitting between them. The CDR3 coding sequence is TGTGCCAGCAGCCTCGAGGGAACGTACAATGAGCAGTTCTTC. Protein sequence: CASSLEGTYNEQFF.

V gene TRBV4-2 combines with J gene TRBJ2-3, with D unresolved. The CDR3 is made up of 14 amino acids. The germline gives CDR1 LGHNA, CDR2 YNFKEQ. Trimming took 0 bases from V and 4 from J, leaving 8 bases between them. CDR3 sequence: CASSQDRLADTQYF. CDR3 nucleotides: TGTGCCAGCAGCCAAGATCGGCTAGCAGATACGCAGTATTTT.

The genes are TRBV5-1 and TRBJ2-1; no definite D call. The V and J ends lost 0 bases and 1 base respectively, with 8 bases between them. CDR1 is SGHRS, CDR2 YFSETQ, per germline. The CDR3 totals 15 residues. The CDR3: CASSLEGFSYNEQFF. CDR3 sequence (DNA): TGCGCCAGCAGCTTGGAAGGGTTTTCCTACAATGAGCAGTTCTTC.

The gene calls are TRBV6-1 and TRBJ1-6; no definite D call. V shed 10 bases and J shed 0 bases, with 13 bases lying between them. The CDR3 runs to 15 residues. CDR1 and CDR2 (germline): MNHNS, SASEGT. CDR3 sequence (DNA): TGTGCCACCCCGGCCGTTAACTCCTATAATTCACCCCTCCACTTT. Its translation: CATPAVNSYNSPLHF.

The gene calls are TRBV7-8 and TRBJ2-2, with D tentatively TRBD1 (6 bases). V lost 4 bases and J lost 3, with 12 bases in between. The germline V gene has CDR1 SGHVS and CDR2 FQNEAQ. CDR3 length: 15 residues. The CDR3, as DNA: TGTGCCAGCAGCTGGGGACAAGCCTACACCGGGGAGCTGTTTTTT. Its protein is CASSWGQAYTGELFF.

The chain combines TRBV5-1 with TRBJ2-5; TRBD2 is a possible D gene (5 bases). In germline, CDR1 is SGHRS, CDR2 YFSETQ. The CDR3 contains 15 residues. V gave up 0 bases and J gave up 5 bases, with 14 bases separating them. The DNA of the CDR3 is TGCGCCAGCAGCTTGGTTCCCGAGGGTGTGGAGACCCAGTACTTC. The encoded protein is CASSLVPEGVETQYF.

With respect to this clone: Other DNA sequences in this sample translate to the same CDR3. The genes are TRBV5-1 and TRBJ2-5; D gene uncertain. The germline CDR1 and CDR2 sequences are SGHRS and YFSETQ. Trimming cost V 3 bases and J 1 base, with 1 base left between them. This CDR3 is built from 11 residues. CDR3 protein: CASSSQETQYF. CDR3 sequence (DNA): TGCGCCAGCAGCTCCCAAGAGACCCAGTACTTC.

The chain employs TRBV28 and TRBJ2-3; 7 bases match TRBD2. CDR1 and CDR2 (germline): MDHEN, SYDVKM. Trimming took 4 bases from V and 1 from J; bases not matched to a gene: 8. This CDR3 region has 16 residues. In nucleotides, the CDR3 is TGTGCCAGCAGTTCCATCGGACGGGGGGGCACAGATACGCAGTATTTT. This encodes CASSSIGRGGTDTQYF.

The chain links TRBV6-6 to TRBJ1-2, with D maybe TRBD1 (5 bases). V lost 1 base, J lost 2 bases, and 8 bases lay in between. Per germline, CDR1 MNHNY and CDR2 SVGAGI (reference sequence). The CDR3 has 14 amino acids. The CDR3: CASSYWDLNYGYTF. As DNA, the CDR3 is TGTGCCAGCAGTTACTGGGACCTCAACTATGGCTACACCTTC.

The chain combines TRBV5-1 with TRBJ1-1; TRBD1 matches at 9 bases. V was pared by 2 bases and J by 4 bases, with 9 bases of the junction left unmatched. The CDR3 length is 16 residues. Germline CDR1 and CDR2: SGHRS and YFSETQ. The CDR3, as DNA: TGCGCCAGCAGCTTAACGACAGGGGGTGGGGCCACTGAAGCTTTCTTT. Protein: CASSLTTGGGATEAFF.

The chain recombines TRBV6-6 with TRBJ1-2; D perhaps matches TRBD1 (5 bases). Germline V gene sequence: CDR1 MNHNY, CDR2 SVGAGI (reference sequence). V lost 7 bases and J 5 bases, leaving 14 bases between the germline ends. This CDR3 contains 13 residues. The CDR3 sequence: CASNRERGYGYTF. The DNA for the CDR3 is TGTGCCAGCAATCGGGAAAGGGGATATGGCTACACCTTC.

The chain uses TRBV30 and TRBJ2-3; TRBD1 agrees at 10 bases. Germline CDR1 is GTSNPN and CDR2 is SVGIG (reference sequence). The CDR3 length is 14 residues. The trim removed 4 bases at V and 5 bases at J, leaving 6 bases unmatched. The CDR3 reads CAWNRQGAGDTQYF. The CDR3 DNA is TGTGCCTGGAACAGACAGGGGGCAGGAGATACGCAGTATTTT.

The chain links TRBV11-2 to TRBJ2-3; 14 bases align to TRBD2. The ends lost 6 bases at V and 4 bases at J; junction bases unmatched: 3. The CDR3 runs 15 residues. Looked up from germline, CDR1 is SGHAT and CDR2 is FQNNGV. The DNA of the CDR3 is TGTGCCAGCAGGAGACTAGCGGGGGGGCCAGATACGCAGTATTTT. Its translation is CASRRLAGGPDTQYF.